This T cell receptor beta chain came from a study of T cell repertoires in cytomegalovirus infection. Study details: Both a matching HLA type and CMV infection were indicated by public TCR beta signatures. Study-wide results and limits: There were HLA-C-restricted CMV-specific TCR beta clonotypes dominating the ex vivo response.

Germline CDR1 reads KGHDR; CDR2 reads SFDVKD. J was trimmed by 3 bases and V by 4 bases; bases with no gene match: 8. This CDR3 has 17 residues. TCRdb analysed the reads with MiXCR anew, one entry per CDR3 protein. The profile shows about a million distinct CDR3 sequences, around 32% of them singletons. In regard to this clonotype: What it binds is not known.

The sequence was collected from a human donor in good health (CMV status not recorded). Some clones in this sample may be carry-over from other donors' samples. The sequences come from cultured CD8+ T cells from PBMCs, collected from culture after CMV antigen stimulation. The chain combines TRBV24-1 with TRBJ1-2; 12 nucleotides match TRBD1. The CDR3 nucleotides are TGTGCCACCAGTGACCCCTCAAGGGACAGGGGGCACTATGGCTACACCTTC. This translates into CATSDPSRDRGHYGYTF.